This T cell receptor (beta chain) was recovered during a study of T-cell reconstitution after alpha-beta-depleted transplantation in children. The CDR3 has 16 amino acids. Trimming took 5 bases from V and 5 from J, leaving 18 bases between them. CDR1 and CDR2 from the germline V gene are MGHRA and YSYEKL. Unique molecular identifiers were incorporated into the prepared TCRbeta library. One entry per CDR3 protein, called by TCRdb with MiXCR from the PCR reads. The sample has a few hundred thousand distinct CDR3 sequences; nearly 10% are singletons. This clonotype appeared a few times. This clonotype was sampled from a human donor who donated a stem cell graft to a child with SCID. V gene TRBV4-1 combines with J gene TRBJ2-2; the D call may be TRBD1 or TRBD2 (6 bases each). The sample here was PBMCs from the stem cell graft donor, taken from the stem cell graft. CDR3 DNA: TGCGCCAGCAGCACAGGGCGGGGCGGACGGACCGGGGAGCTGTTTTTT. It codes for CASSTGRGGRTGELFF.